This T cell receptor beta chain was observed in a study of T-cell reconstitution after alpha-beta-depleted transplantation in children. The germline CDR1 and CDR2 sequences are MNHEY and SMNVEV (reference sequence). Unmatched junction bases numbered 5, after V lost 6 bases and J lost 3 bases. The CDR3 runs to 14 residues. Unique molecular identifiers were incorporated during preparation of the TCRbeta library. TCRdb reprocessed the PCR reads via MiXCR and lists one record per CDR3 protein. Among fewer than 500,000 distinct CDR3 sequences listed, 43% were seen once. This clonotype was seen a handful of times. Its antigen remains unknown. Study observations and caveats: By about two months after transplant, alpha-beta T cells reportedly arose from several hundred graft clones that had expanded. Newly produced T cells mostly provided counts and TCRbeta diversity after one year, as hyperexpanded clones declined. Recipient T cells and thymic progenitors that survived were the source of the high TCRbeta diversity seen at day 60 in some patients.

The J gene is TRBJ2-7, the V gene TRBV27; 10 nucleotides match TRBD2. The origin of this receptor is a girl aged 2 to 9 with aplastic anemia, due to receive a stem cell transplant. The sequencing here drew on PBMCs, taken before TCRalphabeta/CD19-depleted stem cell transplant. CDR3 amino acids: CASRGLANVYEQYF. CDR3 DNA: TGTGCCAGCAGGGGACTAGCGAACGTCTACGAGCAGTACTTC.